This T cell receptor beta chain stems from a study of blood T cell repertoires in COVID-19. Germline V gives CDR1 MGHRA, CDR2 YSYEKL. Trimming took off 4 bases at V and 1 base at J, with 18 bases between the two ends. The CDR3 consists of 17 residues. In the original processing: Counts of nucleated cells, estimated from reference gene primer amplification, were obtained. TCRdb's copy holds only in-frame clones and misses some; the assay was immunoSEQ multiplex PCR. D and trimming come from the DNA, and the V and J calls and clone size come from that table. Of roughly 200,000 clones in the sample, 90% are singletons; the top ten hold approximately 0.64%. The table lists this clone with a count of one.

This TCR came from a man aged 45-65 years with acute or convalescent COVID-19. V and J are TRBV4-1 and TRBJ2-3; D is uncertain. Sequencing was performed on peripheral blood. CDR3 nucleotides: TGCGCCAGCAGCCCCCGCGATATGGAGCTGGGCACAGATACGCAGTATTTT. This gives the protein CASSPRDMELGTDTQYF.